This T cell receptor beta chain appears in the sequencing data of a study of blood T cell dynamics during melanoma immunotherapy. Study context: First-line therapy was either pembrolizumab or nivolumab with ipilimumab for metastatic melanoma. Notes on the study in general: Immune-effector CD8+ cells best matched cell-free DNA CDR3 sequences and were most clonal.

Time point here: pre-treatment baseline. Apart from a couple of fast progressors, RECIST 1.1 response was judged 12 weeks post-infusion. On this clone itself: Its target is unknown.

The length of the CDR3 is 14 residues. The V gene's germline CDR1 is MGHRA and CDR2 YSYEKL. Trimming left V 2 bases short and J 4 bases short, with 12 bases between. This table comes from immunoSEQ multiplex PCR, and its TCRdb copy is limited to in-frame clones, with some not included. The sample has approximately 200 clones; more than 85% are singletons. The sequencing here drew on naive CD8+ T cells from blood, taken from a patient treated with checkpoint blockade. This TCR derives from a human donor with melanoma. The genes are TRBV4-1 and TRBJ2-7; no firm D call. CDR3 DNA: TGCGCCAGCAGCCAACAAGCTCAAGCATACGAGCAGTACTTC. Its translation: CASSQQAQAYEQYF.